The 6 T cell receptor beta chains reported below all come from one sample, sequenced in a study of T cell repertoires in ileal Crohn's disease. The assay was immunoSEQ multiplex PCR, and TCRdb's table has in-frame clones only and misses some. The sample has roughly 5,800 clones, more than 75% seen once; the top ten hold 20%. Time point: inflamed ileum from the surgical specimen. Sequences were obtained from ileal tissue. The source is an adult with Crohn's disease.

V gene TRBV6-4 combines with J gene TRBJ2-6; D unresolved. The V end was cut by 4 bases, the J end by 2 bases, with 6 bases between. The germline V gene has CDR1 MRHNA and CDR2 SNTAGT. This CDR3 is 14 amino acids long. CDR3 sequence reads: CASSAQPGANVLTF. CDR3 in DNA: TGTGCCAGCAGTGCACAACCTGGGGCCAACGTCCTGACTTTC.

The DNA of the CDR3 is TGTGCCAGCAGTCCGACAGGGGGGGATCCATACAATGAGCAGTTCTTC. This encodes CASSPTGGDPYNEQFF. V usage is TRBV6-4 and J usage is TRBJ2-1, with 9 bases that match TRBD1. The ends lost 5 bases at V and 4 bases at J; junction bases unmatched: 9. CDR3 length equals 16 residues. Germline assignment: CDR1 MRHNA and CDR2 SNTAGT.

The CDR3 sequence is CASSLRTATNEKLFF. DNA of the CDR3: TGTGCCAGCAGTTTACGGACAGCAACTAATGAAAAACTGTTTTTT. This chain connects TRBV27 to TRBJ1-4; tentatively, D is TRBD1 (6 bases). CDR3 length equals 15 residues. The ends were cut back, 2 bases at V and 0 bases at J, with 7 bases in the middle. From germline, CDR1 is MNHEY and CDR2 SMNVEV (reference sequence).

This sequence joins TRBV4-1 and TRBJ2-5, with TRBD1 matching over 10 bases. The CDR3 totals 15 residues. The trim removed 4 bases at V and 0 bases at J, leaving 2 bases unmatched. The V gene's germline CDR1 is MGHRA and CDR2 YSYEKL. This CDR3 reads CASSRGTGDQETQYF. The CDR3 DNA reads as TGCGCCAGCAGCCGAGGGACAGGGGACCAAGAGACCCAGTACTTC.

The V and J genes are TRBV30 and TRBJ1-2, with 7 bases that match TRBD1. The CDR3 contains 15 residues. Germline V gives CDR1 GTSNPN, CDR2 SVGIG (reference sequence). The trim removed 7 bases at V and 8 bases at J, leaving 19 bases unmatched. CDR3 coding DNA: TGTGCCTTCCAGTCCGGGACAGCATTCTATGGAGGCTACACCTTC. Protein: CAFQSGTAFYGGYTF. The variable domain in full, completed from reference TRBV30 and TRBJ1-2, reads SQTIHQWPATLVQPVGSPLSLECTVEGTSNPNLYWYRQAAGRGLQLLFYSVGIGQISSEVPQNLSASRPQDRQFILSSKKLLLSDSGFYLCAFQSGTAFYGGYTFGSGTRLTVV.

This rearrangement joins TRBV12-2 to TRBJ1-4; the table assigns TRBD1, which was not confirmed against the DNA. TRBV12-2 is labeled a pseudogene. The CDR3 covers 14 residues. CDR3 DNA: TGTGCGACCAACCTACAGGGGTCTAATGAAAAACTGTTTTTT. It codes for CATNLQGSNEKLFF.